The present entry profiles one T cell receptor beta chain with its context. This specimen comes from a study of CD8+ T cells in alopecia areata. The CDR3 runs 11 residues. Germline CDR1 and CDR2: GTSNPN and SVGIG (reference sequence). V was shortened by 1 base and J by 6 bases, with 6 bases between the two germline ends. As for treatment: oral pan-JAK inhibitor, 5-10 mg twice daily. It was cDNA, reverse transcribed from extracted RNA, that served as the sequencing template. Only in-frame clones appear in the TCRdb table, and some are missing; sequencing was by immunoSEQ multiplex PCR. The sample lists over 150,000 clones; roughly 50% were seen once.

The rearrangement joins TRBV30 to TRBJ1-2; D possibly corresponds to TRBD1 (5 bases). The sequence was collected from a human donor with alopecia areata. The specimen was CD8+ T cells sorted from blood, collected at week 24, from a patient treated with tofacitinib. The CDR3 sequence is CAWSEGDGYTF. The CDR3 region has the DNA TGTGCCTGGAGTGAAGGGGATGGCTACACCTTC.